These 24 T cell receptor beta chains originate from one sample sequenced in a study of CD8+CD57+ T cells in acquired aplastic anemia. Genomic DNA, the template, was used for profiling of the TCR beta VDJ and CDR3. One entry per CDR3 protein, called by TCRdb with MiXCR from the reads. Found here are fewer than 250,000 distinct CDR3 sequences, approximately 50% of them singletons; the top ten hold approximately 15%. Sequencing used sorted CD4+, CD8+, or CD8+CD57+ T cells (not recorded which) from PBMCs. The source of these receptors is a human donor in good health, serving as a control.

In this sample, this clonotype turned up a few times. The gene calls are TRBV20-1 and TRBJ1-5; D not resolved. Germline loops: CDR1 DFQATT, CDR2 SNEGSKA (reference sequence). V was cut by 6 bases and J by 1 base, with 7 bases left in between. The length of the CDR3 is 12 residues. Written as DNA, the CDR3 is TGCAGTGCCGCCACGAGCAATCAGCCCCAGCATTTT. Translating gives CSAATSNQPQHF.

The V and J genes are TRBV19 and TRBJ1-6; possible D gene TRBD1, 5 bases. The CDR3 length is 14 residues. V dropped 7 bases and J dropped 7 bases, with 14 bases sitting between them. The germline V gene has CDR1 LNHDA and CDR2 SQIVND (reference sequence). The CDR3 region is CASTAGPINSPLHF. The CDR3 coding sequence is TGTGCCAGTACCGCGGGACCGATCAATTCACCCCTCCACTTT.

The chain carries TRBV12-3 or TRBV12-4 and TRBJ1-1; possible D gene TRBD1, 5 bases. Trimming stripped 11 bases from V and 0 bases from J, with 13 bases between. The CDR3 sequence is 13 residues long. CDR3 sequence reads: CAGQMTVNTEAFF. The CDR3 region has the DNA TGTGCCGGACAAATGACGGTGAACACTGAAGCTTTCTTT.

There are many counts of this clonotype. The rearrangement joins TRBV6-1 to TRBJ1-1, with 9 bases aligning to TRBD1. The length of the CDR3 is 15 residues. V was pared by 6 bases and J by 2 bases, with 7 bases of the junction left unmatched. Germline CDR1 and CDR2: MNHNS and SASEGT. Here the CDR3 reads CASSHSTGGNTEAFF. The CDR3 DNA reads as TGTGCCAGCAGCCACTCCACAGGGGGCAACACTGAAGCTTTCTTT.

Ten or more counts support this clonotype. The chain has TRBV29-1 and TRBJ2-1; weak D call: TRBD1 (6 bases). Trimming pared 7 bases from V and 10 bases from J, leaving 14 bases between. The germline gives CDR1 SQVTM, CDR2 ANQGSEA. The CDR3 runs 11 residues. The CDR3 region is CSAKTGDEQFF. The CDR3 nucleotides are TGCAGCGCTAAGACAGGTGACGAGCAGTTCTTC.

The chain uses TRBV2 and TRBJ1-2; the D is unclear. The V gene lost 3 bases and the J gene lost 3 bases, with 11 bases spanning the gap. The germline gives CDR1 SNHLY, CDR2 FYNNEI. The CDR3 runs to 14 residues. This CDR3 reads CASSEGTPDYGYTF. CDR3 coding DNA: TGTGCCAGCAGTGAGGGTACGCCAGACTATGGCTACACCTTC.

This clonotype was seen ten or more times. The chain joins TRBV19 to TRBJ2-1; TRBD2 agrees at 13 bases. The CDR3 has 14 amino acids. The J segment lost 8 bases and the V segment lost 4 bases, leaving 2 bases of the junction unmatched. The germline V gene encodes CDR1 LNHDA and CDR2 SQIVND (reference sequence). In DNA form, the CDR3 reads TGTGCCAGTAGTACCGGACTAGCGGGGGATGAGCAGTTCTTC. The encoded protein is CASSTGLAGDEQFF.

A few counts support this clonotype. Because the CDR3 is missing its conserved closing phenylalanine or tryptophan, this is likely a read error. The chain has TRBV6-2 or TRBV6-3 and TRBJ2-7; D call uncertain. V was clipped by 6 bases and J by 5 bases, with 11 bases between them. The CDR3 consists of 12 residues. Germline assignment: CDR1 MNHEY and CDR2 SVGEGT. The CDR3 protein is CASSPTENEQYL. The CDR3 DNA reads as TGTGCCAGCAGCCCTACGGAGAACGAGCAGTACCTC.

This clonotype occurred many times. The V and J genes are TRBV20-1 and TRBJ2-1; 10 nucleotides match TRBD2. The CDR3 contains 15 residues. Looked up from germline, CDR1 is DFQATT and CDR2 is SNEGSKA (reference sequence). J was trimmed by 5 bases and V by 0 bases; bases with no gene match: 4. The CDR3 DNA follows: TGCAGTGCTAGAGATCCCAGCGGGGGGGACAATGAGCAGTTCTTC. Protein product: CSARDPSGGDNEQFF.

This clonotype has a count of ten or more. This chain connects TRBV10-3 to TRBJ2-5; D is uncertain. Germline CDR1 reads ENHRY; CDR2 reads SYGVKD. The CDR3 has 13 amino acids. The V end lost 0 bases, the J end lost 5 bases, and 7 bases lay between the germline ends. CDR3 coding DNA: TGTGCCATCAGTGAGTCTGTGGGGGAGACCCAGTACTTC. Its translation is CAISESVGETQYF.

This clonotype was counted at least ten times. This chain links TRBV18 with TRBJ2-7, with 11 positions matching TRBD1. CDR3 length equals 15 residues. V gave up 3 bases and J gave up 3 bases; unmatched junction bases: 4. Germline V gene data show CDR1 as KGHSH and CDR2 as LQKENI. Written as DNA, the CDR3 is TGTGCCAGCTCACCCGCCGGGACAGGGGGCTACGAGCAGTACTTC. Encoded protein: CASSPAGTGGYEQYF. Drawing the rest from reference TRBV18 and TRBJ2-7, the complete variable domain is NAGVMQNPRHLVRRRGQEARLRCSPMKGHSHVYWYRQLPEEGLKFMVYLQKENIIDESGMPKERFSAEFPKEGPSILRIQQVVRGDSAAYFCASSPAGTGGYEQYFGPGTRLTVT.

In its sample, this clonotype was seen many times. The chain has TRBV9 and TRBJ1-4; 10 nucleotides align to TRBD1. Germline CDR1 and CDR2: SGDLS and YYNGEE. The ends lost 0 bases at V and 4 bases at J; junction bases unmatched: 6. The CDR3 is 17 amino acids. Here the CDR3 reads CASSVGQGARGNEKLFF. CDR3 sequence (DNA): TGTGCCAGCAGCGTAGGACAGGGGGCGCGCGGTAATGAAAAACTGTTTTTT.

The table lists this clonotype with many counts. The V gene is TRBV5-4, the J gene TRBJ2-5; TRBD2 aligns across 9 bases. Trimming took 4 bases from V and 4 from J; bases not matched to a gene: 11. The CDR3 consists of 16 residues. The V gene's germline CDR1 is SGHNT and CDR2 YYREEE (reference sequence). The CDR3 region is CASSPGGGGAVETQYF. CDR3 in DNA: TGTGCCAGCAGCCCCGGGGGCGGGGGGGCCGTAGAGACCCAGTACTTC. The whole variable domain, filled in from reference TRBV5-4 and TRBJ2-5, reads ETGVTQSPTHLIKTRGQQVTLRCSSQSGHNTVSWYQQALGQGPQFIFQYYREEENGRGNFPPRFSGLQFPNYSSELNVNALELDDSALYLCASSPGGGGAVETQYFGPGTRLLVL.

The rearrangement links TRBV15 to TRBJ2-5; D remains unclear. Germline-derived CDR1 and CDR2 are LNHNV and YYDKDF (reference sequence). The CDR3 sequence is 13 residues long. The V end was cut by 3 bases, the J end by 4 bases, with 9 bases between. CDR3 in DNA: TGTGCCACCAGCAGCTCTCCAACAGAGACCCAGTACTTC. Encoded protein: CATSSSPTETQYF.

The V and J genes are TRBV30 and TRBJ2-4; 13 bases are shared with TRBD2. The length of the CDR3 is 14 residues. V gave up 4 bases and J gave up 5 bases; unmatched junction bases: 2. Germline values: CDR1 GTSNPN, CDR2 SVGIG (reference sequence). The CDR3 reads CAWTGTSGENIQYF. For the CDR3, the DNA is TGTGCCTGGACAGGGACTAGCGGGGAAAACATTCAGTACTTC.

This chain connects TRBV7-9 to TRBJ2-3, with a weak D call TRBD1 (6 bases). This CDR3 is built from 14 residues. V lost 5 bases and J lost 4, with 13 bases in between. Germline V gene sequence: CDR1 SEHNR, CDR2 FQNEAQ (reference sequence). CDR3 protein: CASSVQGVPDTQYF. The CDR3 DNA is TGTGCCAGCAGCGTACAGGGAGTCCCAGATACGCAGTATTTT.

Of note for this clonotype: A much bigger clone sits one base away, suggesting this may be a read error. This chain links TRBV20-1 with TRBJ2-1; tentatively, D is TRBD1 or TRBD2 (7 bases each). The CDR3 spans 18 residues. Germline V gene lookup returns CDR1 DFQATT and CDR2 SNEGSKA (reference sequence). Written as DNA, the CDR3 is TGCAGTGCTACCCGCAGGGGGGGGGGCCTATCCATCGCCAATGAGCAGTCCTTC. Its protein product is CSATRRGGGLSIANEQSF.

V and J are TRBV20-1 and TRBJ1-2, with unresolved D. V was pared by 0 bases and J by 7 bases, with 18 bases between. The germline V gene has CDR1 DFQATT and CDR2 SNEGSKA (reference sequence). This CDR3 region has 15 residues. The CDR3 nucleotides read TGCAGTGCTAGAGATATTGGAGCTACGTCTGCTGGCTACACCTTC. Translated, it gives CSARDIGATSAGYTF.

To note about this clonotype: Because the CDR3 is missing its conserved closing phenylalanine or tryptophan, this is likely a read error. The limits of the CDR3 on the DNA are not certain, so only TCRdb's listed CDR3 is given. J is TRBJ2-7 and V is TRBV7-2; the DNA was not used to check the table's D call, TRBD1. The CDR3 is 8 amino acids in total, end residues counted. Germline CDR1 and CDR2: SGHTA and FQGNSA. CDR3 in amino acids: CASIHGGQ.

The V call is TRBV2, the J call TRBJ2-7; 8 positions match TRBD2. V dropped 9 bases and J dropped 2; count of bases not matched to a gene: 6. The V gene's germline CDR1 is SNHLY and CDR2 FYNNEI. This CDR3 has 13 residues. In DNA form, the CDR3 reads TGTGCCAGGGAAAAGCGGGGGACCTACGAGCAGTACTTC. Translation: CAREKRGTYEQYF.

The chain links TRBV20-1 to TRBJ1-2; 8 bases line up with TRBD1. The germline V gene encodes CDR1 DFQATT and CDR2 SNEGSKA (reference sequence). This CDR3 contains 12 residues. The junction had 3 bases not matched to a gene; V was cut back by 2 bases and J by 7 bases. CDR3 protein: CSARPGGSGYTF. The CDR3 nucleotides read TGCAGTGCTAGACCAGGGGGCAGTGGCTACACCTTC.

This clonotype is a singleton in its sample. This rearrangement joins TRBV2 to TRBJ2-5; D remains ambiguous. Trimming stripped 7 bases from V and 1 base from J, with 10 bases between. This CDR3 contains 13 residues. Germline CDR1 and CDR2: SNHLY and FYNNEI. The CDR3 sequence is CASKFRAQETQYF. Here the CDR3 DNA reads TGTGCCAGCAAATTCCGAGCCCAAGAGACCCAGTACTTC.

This clonotype was seen repeatedly, ten times or more. The chain couples TRBV7-2 to TRBJ1-5, with 8 nucleotides matching TRBD1. This CDR3 has 15 amino acids. The V segment lost 4 bases and the J segment 6 bases; nucleotides outside the gene matches: 8. Per germline, CDR1 SGHTA and CDR2 FQGNSA. The CDR3 loop reads CASSSSEGTGQPQHF. As DNA, the CDR3 is TGTGCCAGCAGCTCCAGCGAGGGGACAGGTCAGCCCCAGCATTTT.

This clonotype was observed at least ten times. The chain carries TRBV4-3 and TRBJ2-1; 15 bases line up with TRBD2. V lost 4 bases, J lost 7 bases, and 14 bases stayed unmatched. This CDR3 is 19 amino acids long. Germline lookup yields CDR1 LGHNA and CDR2 YSLEER. The CDR3 DNA is TGCGCCAGCAGCCGATCGTGGACTAGCGGGGGGGCCTCGGAGAATGAGCAGTTCTTC. Translated, it gives CASSRSWTSGGASENEQFF.